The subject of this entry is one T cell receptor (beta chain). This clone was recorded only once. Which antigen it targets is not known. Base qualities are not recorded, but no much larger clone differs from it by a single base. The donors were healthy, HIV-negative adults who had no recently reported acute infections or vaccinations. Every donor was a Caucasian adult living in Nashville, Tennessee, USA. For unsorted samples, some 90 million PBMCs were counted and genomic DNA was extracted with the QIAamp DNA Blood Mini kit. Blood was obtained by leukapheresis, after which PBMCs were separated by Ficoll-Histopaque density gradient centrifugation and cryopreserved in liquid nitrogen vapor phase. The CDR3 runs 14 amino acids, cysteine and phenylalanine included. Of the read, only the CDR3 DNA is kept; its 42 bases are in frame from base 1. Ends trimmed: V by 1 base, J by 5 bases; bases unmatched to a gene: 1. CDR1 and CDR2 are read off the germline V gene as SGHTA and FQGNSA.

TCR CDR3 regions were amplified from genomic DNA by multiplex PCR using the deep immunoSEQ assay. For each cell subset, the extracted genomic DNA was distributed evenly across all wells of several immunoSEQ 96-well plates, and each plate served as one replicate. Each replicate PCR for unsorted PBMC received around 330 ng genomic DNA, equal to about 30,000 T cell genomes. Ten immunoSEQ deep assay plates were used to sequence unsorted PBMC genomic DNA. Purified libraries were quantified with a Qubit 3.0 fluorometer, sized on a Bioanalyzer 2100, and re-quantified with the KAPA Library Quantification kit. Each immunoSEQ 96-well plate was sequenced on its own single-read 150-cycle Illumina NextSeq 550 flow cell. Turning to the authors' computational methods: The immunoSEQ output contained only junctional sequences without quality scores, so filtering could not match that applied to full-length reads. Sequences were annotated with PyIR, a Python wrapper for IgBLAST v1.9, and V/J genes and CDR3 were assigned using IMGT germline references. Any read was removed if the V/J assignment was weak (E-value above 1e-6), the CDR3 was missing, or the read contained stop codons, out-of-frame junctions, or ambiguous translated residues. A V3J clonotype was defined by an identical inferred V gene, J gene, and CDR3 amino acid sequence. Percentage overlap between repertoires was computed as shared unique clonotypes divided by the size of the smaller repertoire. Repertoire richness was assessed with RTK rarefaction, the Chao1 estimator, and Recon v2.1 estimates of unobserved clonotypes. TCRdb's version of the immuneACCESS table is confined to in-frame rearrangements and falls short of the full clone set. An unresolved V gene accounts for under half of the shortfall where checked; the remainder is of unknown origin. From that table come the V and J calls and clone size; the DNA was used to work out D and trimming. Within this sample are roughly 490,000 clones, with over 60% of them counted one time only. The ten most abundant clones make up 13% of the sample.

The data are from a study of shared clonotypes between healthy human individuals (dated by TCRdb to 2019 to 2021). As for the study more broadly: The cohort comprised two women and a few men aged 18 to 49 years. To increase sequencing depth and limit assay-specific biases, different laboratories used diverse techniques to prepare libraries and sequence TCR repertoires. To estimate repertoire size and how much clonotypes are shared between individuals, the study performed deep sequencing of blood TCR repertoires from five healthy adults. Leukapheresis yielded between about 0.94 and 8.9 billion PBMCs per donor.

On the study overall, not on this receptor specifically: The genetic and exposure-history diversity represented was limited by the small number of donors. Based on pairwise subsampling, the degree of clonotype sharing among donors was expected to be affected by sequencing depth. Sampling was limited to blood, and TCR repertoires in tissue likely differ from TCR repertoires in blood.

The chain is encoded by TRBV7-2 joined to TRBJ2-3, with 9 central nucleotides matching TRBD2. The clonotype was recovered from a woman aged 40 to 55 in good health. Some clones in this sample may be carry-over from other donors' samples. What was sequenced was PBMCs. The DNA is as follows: TGTGCCAGCAGCTTAGGACTAGCGGAAGATACGCAGTATTTT. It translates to CASSLGLAEDTQYF.